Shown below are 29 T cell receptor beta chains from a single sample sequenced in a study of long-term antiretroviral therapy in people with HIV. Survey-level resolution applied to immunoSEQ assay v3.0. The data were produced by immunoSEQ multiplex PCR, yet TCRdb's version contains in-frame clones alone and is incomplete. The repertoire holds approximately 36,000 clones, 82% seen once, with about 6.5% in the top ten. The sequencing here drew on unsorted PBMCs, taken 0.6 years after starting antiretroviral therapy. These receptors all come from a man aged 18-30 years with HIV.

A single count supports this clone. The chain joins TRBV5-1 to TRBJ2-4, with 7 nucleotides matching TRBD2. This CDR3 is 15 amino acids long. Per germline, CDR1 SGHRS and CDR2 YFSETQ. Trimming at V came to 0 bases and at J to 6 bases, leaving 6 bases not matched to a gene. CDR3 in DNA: TGCGCCAGCAGCTTGGAAGGGCGGGAGTTAAACATTCAGTACTTC. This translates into CASSLEGRELNIQYF.

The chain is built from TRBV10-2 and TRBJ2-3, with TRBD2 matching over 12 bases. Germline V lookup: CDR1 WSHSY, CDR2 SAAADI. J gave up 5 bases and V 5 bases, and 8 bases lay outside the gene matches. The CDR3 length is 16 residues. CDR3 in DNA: TGCGCCAGCAGTTCTAGCGGGAGGGCCAGACGAGATACGCAGTATTTT. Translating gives CASSSSGRARRDTQYF.

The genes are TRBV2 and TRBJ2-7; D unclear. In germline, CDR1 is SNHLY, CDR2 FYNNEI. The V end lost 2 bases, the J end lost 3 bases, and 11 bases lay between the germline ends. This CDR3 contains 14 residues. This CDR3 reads CASSETVGYYEQYF. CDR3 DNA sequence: TGTGCCAGCAGTGAAACGGTGGGATACTACGAGCAGTACTTC.

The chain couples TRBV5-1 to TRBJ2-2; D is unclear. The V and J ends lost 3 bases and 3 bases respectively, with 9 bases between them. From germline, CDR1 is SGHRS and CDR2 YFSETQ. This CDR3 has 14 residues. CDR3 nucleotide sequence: TGCGCCAGCAGCTCACGTTTAGACACCGGGGAGCTGTTTTTT. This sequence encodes CASSSRLDTGELFF.

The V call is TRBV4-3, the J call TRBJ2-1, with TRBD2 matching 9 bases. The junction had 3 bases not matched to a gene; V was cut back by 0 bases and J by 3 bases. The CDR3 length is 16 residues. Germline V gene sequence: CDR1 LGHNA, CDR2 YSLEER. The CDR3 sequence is CASSQDGAGGYNEQFF. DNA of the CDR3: TGCGCCAGCAGCCAAGATGGAGCGGGAGGCTACAATGAGCAGTTCTTC.

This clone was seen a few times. The DNA of the CDR3 is TGTGCCAGCGAGAGACCAGGGATCGAGACCCAGTACTTC. This encodes CASERPGIETQYF. The gene calls are TRBV6-6 and TRBJ2-5; weak D call: TRBD1 (5 bases). Trimming stripped 8 bases from V and 5 bases from J, with 15 bases between. CDR3 length: 13 residues. The germline gives CDR1 MNHNY, CDR2 SVGAGI (reference sequence).

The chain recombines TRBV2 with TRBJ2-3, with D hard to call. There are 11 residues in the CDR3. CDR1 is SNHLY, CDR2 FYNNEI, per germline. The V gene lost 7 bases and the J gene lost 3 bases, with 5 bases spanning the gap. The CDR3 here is CASKVTDTQYF. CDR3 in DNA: TGTGCCAGCAAAGTAACAGATACGCAGTATTTT.

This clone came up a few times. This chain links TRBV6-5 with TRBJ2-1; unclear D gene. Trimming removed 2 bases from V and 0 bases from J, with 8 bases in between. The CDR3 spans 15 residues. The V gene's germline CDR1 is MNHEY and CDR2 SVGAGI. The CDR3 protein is CASSYHPSSYNEQFF. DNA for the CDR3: TGTGCCAGCAGTTACCACCCGAGCTCCTACAATGAGCAGTTCTTC.

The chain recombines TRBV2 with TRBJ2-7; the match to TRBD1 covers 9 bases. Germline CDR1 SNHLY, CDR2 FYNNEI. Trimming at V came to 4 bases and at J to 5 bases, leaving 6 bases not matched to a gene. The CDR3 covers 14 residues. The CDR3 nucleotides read TGTGCCAGCAGTGGGGGACAGGGTGTGGACGAGCAGTACTTC. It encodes CASSGGQGVDEQYF.

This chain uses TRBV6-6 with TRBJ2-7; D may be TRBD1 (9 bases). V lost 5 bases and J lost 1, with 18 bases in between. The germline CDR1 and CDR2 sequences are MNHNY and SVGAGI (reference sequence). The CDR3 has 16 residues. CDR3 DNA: TGTGCCAGCAGTCATCGGGGGGGACAGGGTTCCTACGAGCAGTACTTC. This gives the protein CASSHRGGQGSYEQYF.

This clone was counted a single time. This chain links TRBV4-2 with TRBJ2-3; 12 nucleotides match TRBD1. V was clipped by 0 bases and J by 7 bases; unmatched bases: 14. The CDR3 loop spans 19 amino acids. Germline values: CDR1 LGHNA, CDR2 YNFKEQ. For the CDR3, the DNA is TGTGCCAGCAGCCAAGATCTGGCGGCCGGGACAGGGGGCAGGCATACGCAGTATTTT. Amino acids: CASSQDLAAGTGGRHTQYF.

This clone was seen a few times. In nucleotides, the CDR3 is TGTGCCAGCAGCGTAGAGCCTAGCGGCCCTAGCACAGATACGCAGTATTTT. This sequence encodes CASSVEPSGPSTDTQYF. The chain has TRBV9 and TRBJ2-3; 7 nucleotides line up with TRBD2. The CDR3 extends over 17 amino acids. V trimming: 0 bases; J trimming: 0 bases; junction bases outside the gene matches: 7. CDR1 SGDLS and CDR2 YYNGEE come from the germline V gene.

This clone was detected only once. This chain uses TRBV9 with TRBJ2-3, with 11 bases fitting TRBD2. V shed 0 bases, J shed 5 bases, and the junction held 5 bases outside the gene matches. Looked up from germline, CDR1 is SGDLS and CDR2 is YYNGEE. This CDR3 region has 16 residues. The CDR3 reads CASSVVSSGRLDTQYF. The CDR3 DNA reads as TGTGCCAGCAGCGTAGTGTCTAGCGGGAGGTTAGATACGCAGTATTTT.

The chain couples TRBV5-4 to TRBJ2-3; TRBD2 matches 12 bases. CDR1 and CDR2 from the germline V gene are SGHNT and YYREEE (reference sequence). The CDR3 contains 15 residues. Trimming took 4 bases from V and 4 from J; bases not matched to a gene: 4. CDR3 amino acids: CASSLGLAGPDTQYF. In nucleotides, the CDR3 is TGTGCCAGCAGCCTTGGACTAGCGGGACCAGATACGCAGTATTTT. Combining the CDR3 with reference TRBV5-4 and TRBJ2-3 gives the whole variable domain ETGVTQSPTHLIKTRGQQVTLRCSSQSGHNTVSWYQQALGQGPQFIFQYYREEENGRGNFPPRFSGLQFPNYSSELNVNALELDDSALYLCASSLGLAGPDTQYFGPGTRLTVL.

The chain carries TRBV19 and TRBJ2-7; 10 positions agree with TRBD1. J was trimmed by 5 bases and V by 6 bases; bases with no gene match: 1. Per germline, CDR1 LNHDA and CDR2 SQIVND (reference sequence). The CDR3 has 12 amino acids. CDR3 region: CASSGQGDEQYF. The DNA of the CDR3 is TGTGCCAGTAGCGGACAGGGGGACGAGCAGTACTTC.

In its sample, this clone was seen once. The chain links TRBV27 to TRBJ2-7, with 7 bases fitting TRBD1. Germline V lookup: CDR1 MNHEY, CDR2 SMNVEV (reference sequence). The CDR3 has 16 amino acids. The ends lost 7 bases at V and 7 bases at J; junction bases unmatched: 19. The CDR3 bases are TGTGCCAGCATCACGTCGGGGACAGCCATGGGGCGGGAGCAGTACTTC. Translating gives CASITSGTAMGREQYF.

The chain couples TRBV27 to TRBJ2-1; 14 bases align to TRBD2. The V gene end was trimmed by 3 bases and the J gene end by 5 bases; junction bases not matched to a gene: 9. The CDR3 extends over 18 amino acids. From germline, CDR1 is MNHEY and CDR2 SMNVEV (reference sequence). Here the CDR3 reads CASSLRRLAGGVNNEQFF. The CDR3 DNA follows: TGTGCCAGCAGTTTGCGGCGACTAGCGGGAGGGGTTAACAATGAGCAGTTCTTC.

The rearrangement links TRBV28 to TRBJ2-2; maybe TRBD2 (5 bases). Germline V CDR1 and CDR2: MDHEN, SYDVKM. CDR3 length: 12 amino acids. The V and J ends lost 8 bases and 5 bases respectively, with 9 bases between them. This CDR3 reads CASGRGTGELFF. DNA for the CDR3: TGTGCCAGCGGACGAGGGACCGGGGAGCTGTTTTTT.

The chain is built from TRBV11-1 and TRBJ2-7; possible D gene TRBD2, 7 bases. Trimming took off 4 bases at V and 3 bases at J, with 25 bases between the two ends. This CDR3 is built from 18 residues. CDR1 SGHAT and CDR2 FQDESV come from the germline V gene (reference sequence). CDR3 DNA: TGTGCCAGCAGCTCTCAACCCATTGGGGGGGCTCAGGTCTACGAGCAGTACTTC. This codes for CASSSQPIGGAQVYEQYF.

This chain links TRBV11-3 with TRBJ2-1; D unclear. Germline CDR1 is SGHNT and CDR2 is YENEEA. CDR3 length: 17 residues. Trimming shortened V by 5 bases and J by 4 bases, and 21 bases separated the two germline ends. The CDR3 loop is CASSARRIRPIYNEQFF. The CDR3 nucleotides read TGTGCCAGCAGCGCGCGCAGGATCCGCCCGATTTACAATGAGCAGTTCTTC.

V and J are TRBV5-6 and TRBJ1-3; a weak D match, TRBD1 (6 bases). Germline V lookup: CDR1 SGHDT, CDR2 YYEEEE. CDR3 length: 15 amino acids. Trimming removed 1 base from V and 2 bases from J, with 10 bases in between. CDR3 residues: CASSLTGRTGNTIYF. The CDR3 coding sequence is TGTGCCAGCAGCTTGACAGGGCGCACTGGAAACACCATATATTTT.

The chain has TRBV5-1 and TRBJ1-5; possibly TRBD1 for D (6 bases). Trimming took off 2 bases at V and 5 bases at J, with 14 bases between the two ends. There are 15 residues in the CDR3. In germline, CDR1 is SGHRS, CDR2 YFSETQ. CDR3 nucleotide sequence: TGCGCCAGCAGCTTACAGGGCCTGGGGCATCAGCCCCAGCATTTT. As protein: CASSLQGLGHQPQHF.

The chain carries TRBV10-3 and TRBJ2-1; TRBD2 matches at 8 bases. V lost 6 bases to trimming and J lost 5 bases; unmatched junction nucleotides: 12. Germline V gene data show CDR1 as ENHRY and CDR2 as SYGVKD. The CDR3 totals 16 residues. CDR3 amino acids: CAISEAVLAANNEQFF. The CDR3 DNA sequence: TGTGCCATCAGCGAGGCCGTACTAGCGGCAAACAATGAGCAGTTCTTC.

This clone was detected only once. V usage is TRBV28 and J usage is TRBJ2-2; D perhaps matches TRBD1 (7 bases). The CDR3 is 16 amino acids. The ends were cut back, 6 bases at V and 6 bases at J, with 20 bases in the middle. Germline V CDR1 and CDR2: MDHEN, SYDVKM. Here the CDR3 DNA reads TGTGCCAGCAGGGGGGGACAGCCCGTGACTCCCGGGGAGCTGTTTTTT. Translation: CASRGGQPVTPGELFF.

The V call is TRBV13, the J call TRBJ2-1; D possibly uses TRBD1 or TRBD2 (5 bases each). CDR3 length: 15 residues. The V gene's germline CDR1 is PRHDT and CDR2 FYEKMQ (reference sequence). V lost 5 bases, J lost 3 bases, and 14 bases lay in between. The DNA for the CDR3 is TGTGCCAGCAGCCTCAGGGACGTAAACTACAATGAGCAGTTCTTC. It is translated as CASSLRDVNYNEQFF.

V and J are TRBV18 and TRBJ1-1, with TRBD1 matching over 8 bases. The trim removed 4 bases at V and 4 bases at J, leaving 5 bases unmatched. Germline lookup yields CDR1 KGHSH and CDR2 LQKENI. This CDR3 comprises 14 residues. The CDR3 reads CASSQDRVSTEAFF. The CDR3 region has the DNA TGTGCCAGCTCACAGGACAGGGTTAGCACTGAAGCTTTCTTT.

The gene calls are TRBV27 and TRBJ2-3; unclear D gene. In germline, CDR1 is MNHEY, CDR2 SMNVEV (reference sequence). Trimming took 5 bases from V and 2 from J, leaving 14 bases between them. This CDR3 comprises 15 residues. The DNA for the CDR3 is TGTGCCAGCAGTCCCATTGGTTCAAACACAGATACGCAGTATTTT. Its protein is CASSPIGSNTDTQYF.

The CDR3 nucleotides are TGTGCCAGTAGTATACAGGCCGGGGGCCGGAATGGCTACACCTTC. Its protein is CASSIQAGGRNGYTF. The chain employs TRBV19 and TRBJ1-2; a possible D gene is TRBD1 (6 bases). The CDR3 spans 15 residues. The V gene lost 2 bases and the J gene lost 6 bases, with 16 bases spanning the gap. CDR1 LNHDA and CDR2 SQIVND come from the germline V gene (reference sequence).

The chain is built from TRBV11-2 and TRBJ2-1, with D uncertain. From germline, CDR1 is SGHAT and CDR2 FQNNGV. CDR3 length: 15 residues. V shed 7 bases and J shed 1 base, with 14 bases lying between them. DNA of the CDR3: TGTGCCAGCACTCCCGGAGCCCAGTCCTACAATGAGCAGTTCTTC. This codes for CASTPGAQSYNEQFF.